The rows below give T cell receptor beta chains drawn from one sample of a study of cytomegalovirus exposure and HLA in healthy donors. Repertoires were generated with immunoSEQ multiplex PCR, while TCRdb's copy carries only in-frame clones and drops some. This sample has about 130,000 clones, with around 90% found just once. Sequencing was performed on PBMCs. The receptors were gathered from a woman aged 18 to 35 in good health and CMV-seronegative. Each CDR3 is given with its conserved first and last residue.

j_call v_call cdr3_aa
TRBJ2-7 TRBV14 CASSQGRQGRQYF
TRBJ2-4 TRBV5-4 CASSLTSGISNIQYF
TRBJ1-5 TRBV2 CASRSGGGNQPQHF
TRBJ2-5 TRBV18 CASSPPTGEETQYF
TRBJ2-1 TRBV29-1 CSVPGTGEDVF
TRBJ1-4 TRBV9 CASSPGQGPWGEKLFF
TRBJ2-1 TRBV29-1 CSVESGWEQFF
TRBJ2-7 TRBV6-1 CASRNRASYEQYF
TRBJ2-1 TRBV11-2 CASSPAGTSGHNEQFF
TRBJ2-2 TRBV2 CASSDVPGDGELFF